Sequencing of this TCR beta chain was carried out in a study of blood T cell repertoires in COVID-19. Study-wide context: Sources were T cells, B-cell-depleted T cells, or PBMCs; the material itself was cDNA or gDNA.

TCRdb keeps only in-frame clones here, not all; method: immunoSEQ multiplex PCR. The data hold roughly 160,000 clones, with approximately 86% observed a single time. The TCR was taken from a man between 60 and 75 years old with acute or convalescent COVID-19. The sample consisted of peripheral blood.

CDR3 loop: CASSLLQGFSTEAFF. The DNA for the CDR3 is TGTGCCAGCAGTTTACTCCAGGGGTTTTCCACTGAAGCTTTCTTT. This chain joins TRBV27 and TRBJ1-1, with D perhaps TRBD1 (6 bases). The V and J ends lost 2 bases and 4 bases respectively, with 14 bases between them. Germline V gene data show CDR1 as MNHEY and CDR2 as SMNVEV (reference sequence). The CDR3 contains 15 residues.